This T cell receptor (beta chain) was retrieved from a study of T cell clones after liver transplantation. On the study more broadly: In this trial, immunosuppression withdrawal was attempted within 2 years of liver transplant. At least one year of complete immunosuppression withdrawal without enzymes over twice normal defined tolerance. Draws occurred before transplant, before withdrawal, and after complete or failed withdrawal.

V was cut by 2 bases and J by 0 bases, with 10 bases left in between. The CDR3 extends over 15 amino acids. CDR1 SGHRS and CDR2 YFSETQ come from the germline V gene. This clone was counted between two and nine times. The assay was immunoSEQ multiplex PCR, and TCRdb's table has in-frame clones only and misses some. There are fewer than 50,000 clones in the sample; about 86% occur only once, and more than 2% lies in the top ten. Thawed unstimulated PBMCs were FACS-sorted by CD3, CD4 and CD8 into two populations. The sample consisted of CD4+ T cells from blood, taken 24 months after liver transplant. The chain couples TRBV5-1 to TRBJ2-3; maybe TRBD1 (6 bases). The receptor comes from a human patient who received a liver transplant. The T cells may come from the graft donor. CDR3 amino acids: CASSLYRDSTDTQYF. Written as DNA, the CDR3 is TGCGCCAGCAGCTTATACAGGGATAGCACAGATACGCAGTATTTT.